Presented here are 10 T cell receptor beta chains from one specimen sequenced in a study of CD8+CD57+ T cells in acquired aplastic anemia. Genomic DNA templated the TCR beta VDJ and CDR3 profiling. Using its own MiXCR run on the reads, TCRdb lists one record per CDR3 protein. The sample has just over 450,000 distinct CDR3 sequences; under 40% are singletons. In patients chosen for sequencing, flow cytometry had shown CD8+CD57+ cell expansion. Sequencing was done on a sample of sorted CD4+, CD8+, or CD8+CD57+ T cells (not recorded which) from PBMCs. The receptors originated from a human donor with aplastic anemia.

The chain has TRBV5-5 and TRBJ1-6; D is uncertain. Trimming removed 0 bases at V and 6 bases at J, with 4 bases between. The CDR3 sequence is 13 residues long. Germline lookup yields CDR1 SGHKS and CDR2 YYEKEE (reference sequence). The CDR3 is CASSLVVNSPLHF. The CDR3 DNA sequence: TGTGCCAGCAGCTTGGTAGTTAATTCACCCCTCCACTTT. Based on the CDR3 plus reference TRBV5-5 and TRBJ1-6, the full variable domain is DAGVTQSPTHLIKTRGQQVTLRCSPISGHKSVSWYQQVLGQGPQFIFQYYEKEERGRGNFPDRFSARQFPNYSSELNVNALLLGDSALYLCASSLVVNSPLHFGNGTRLTVT.

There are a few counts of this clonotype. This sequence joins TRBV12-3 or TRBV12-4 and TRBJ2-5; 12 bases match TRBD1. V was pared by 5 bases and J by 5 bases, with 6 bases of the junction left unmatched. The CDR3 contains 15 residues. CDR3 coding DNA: TGTGCCAGCAGTAGGGACAGGGGGCTGGGGGAGACCCAGTACTTC. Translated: CASSRDRGLGETQYF.

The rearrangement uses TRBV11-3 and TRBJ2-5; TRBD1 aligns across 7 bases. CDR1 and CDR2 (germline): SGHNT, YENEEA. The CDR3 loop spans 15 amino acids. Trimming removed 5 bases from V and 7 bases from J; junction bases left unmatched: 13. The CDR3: CASSITTGTVGTQYF. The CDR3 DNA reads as TGTGCCAGCAGCATTACGACAGGGACCGTCGGGACCCAGTACTTC.

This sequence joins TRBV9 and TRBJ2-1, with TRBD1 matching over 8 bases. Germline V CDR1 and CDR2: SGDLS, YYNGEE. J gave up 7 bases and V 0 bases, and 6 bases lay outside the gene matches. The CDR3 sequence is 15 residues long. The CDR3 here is CASSVGTGTNNEQFF. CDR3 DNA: TGTGCCAGCAGCGTAGGGACAGGGACGAATAATGAGCAGTTCTTC.

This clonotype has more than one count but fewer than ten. CDR3 sequence reads: CASSYMGQTSNSPLHF. Written as DNA, the CDR3 is TGTGCCAGCAGTTATATGGGACAGACTTCCAATTCACCCCTCCACTTT. The chain carries TRBV6-5 and TRBJ1-6, with 7 bases matching TRBD1. The germline CDR1 and CDR2 sequences are MNHEY and SVGAGI. The V gene end was trimmed by 3 bases and the J gene end by 7 bases; junction bases not matched to a gene: 9. This CDR3 spans 16 amino acids.

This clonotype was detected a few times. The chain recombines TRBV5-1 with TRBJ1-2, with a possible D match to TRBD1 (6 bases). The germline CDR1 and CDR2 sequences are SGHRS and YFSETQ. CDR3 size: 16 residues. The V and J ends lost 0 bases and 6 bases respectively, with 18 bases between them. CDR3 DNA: TGCGCCAGCAGCTTGGGTAAAGGGGGGCTCGGTGATGGCTACACCTTC. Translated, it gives CASSLGKGGLGDGYTF.

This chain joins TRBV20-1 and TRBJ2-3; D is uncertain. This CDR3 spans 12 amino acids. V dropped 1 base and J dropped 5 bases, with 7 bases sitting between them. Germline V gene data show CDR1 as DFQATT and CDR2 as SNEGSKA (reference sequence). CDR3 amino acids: CSARGIKDTQYF. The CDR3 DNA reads TGCAGTGCTAGAGGAATCAAAGATACGCAGTATTTT.

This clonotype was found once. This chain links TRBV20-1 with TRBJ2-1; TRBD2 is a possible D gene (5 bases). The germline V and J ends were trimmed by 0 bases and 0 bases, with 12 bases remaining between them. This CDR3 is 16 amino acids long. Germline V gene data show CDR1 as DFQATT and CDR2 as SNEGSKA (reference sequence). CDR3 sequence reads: CSARDRTGNSYNEQFF. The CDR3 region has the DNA TGCAGTGCTAGAGACCGGACTGGAAACTCCTACAATGAGCAGTTCTTC.

CDR3 residues: CASSQYDSASEAFF. The CDR3 DNA reads as TGTGCCAGCAGCCAATACGACAGCGCGTCTGAAGCTTTCTTT. The chain is built from TRBV11-2 and TRBJ1-1, with D maybe TRBD1 (5 bases). Germline V lookup: CDR1 SGHAT, CDR2 FQNNGV. V lost 5 bases to trimming and J lost 6 bases, with 16 bases between them. This CDR3 is built from 14 residues.

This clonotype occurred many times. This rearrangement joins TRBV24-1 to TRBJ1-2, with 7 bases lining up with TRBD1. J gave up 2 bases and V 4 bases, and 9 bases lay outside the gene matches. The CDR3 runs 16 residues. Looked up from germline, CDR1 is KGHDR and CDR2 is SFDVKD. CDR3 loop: CATSEINDRENYGYTF. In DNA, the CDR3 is TGTGCCACCAGTGAAATAAATGACAGGGAAAACTATGGCTACACCTTC.